Listed below are T cell receptor beta chains from one sample, sequenced in a study of cytomegalovirus exposure and HLA in healthy donors. Some clones are missing from TCRdb's copy, which holds only in-frame ones; the method was immunoSEQ multiplex PCR. This sample has 100,000 to 150,000 clones, with 10% to 13% found just once. The sequenced sample consisted of PBMCs. The source of these receptors is a woman between 18 and 29 years old in good health and CMV-seropositive. Both conserved end residues are part of each CDR3. D genes are given only for firm matches. Where a row states a size, it is once, few, many or the class of an expanded clone; other rows omit it.

CDR3 length,clone size,V gene,J gene,D gene,CDR3 DNA,CDR3 protein
15,few,TRBV6-1,TRBJ2-1,TRBD1,TGTGCCAGCAGTGTAAAAGGACAGGGGACCGGTGAGCAGTTCTTC,CASSVKGQGTGEQFF
17,few,TRBV5-1,TRBJ1-1,TRBD1,TGCGCCAGCAGCTCCCGACAGGGGGCGGTTTGGGGCACTGAAGCTTTCTTT,CASSSRQGAVWGTEAFF
17,.,TRBV28,TRBJ1-3,.,TGTGCCAGCAGTTTATTCCCCCCGACAGCCTCTGGAAACACCATATATTTT,CASSLFPPTASGNTIYF
14,.,TRBV19,TRBJ2-7,TRBD2,TGTGCCAGTAGTACAGCGGGAGACGTCGGCGAGCAGTACTTC,CASSTAGDVGEQYF
15,few,TRBV7-3,TRBJ2-1,.,TGTGCCAGCAGCTCCAACTCACGGGGGAACAATGAGCAGTTCTTC,CASSSNSRGNNEQFF
13,.,TRBV7-2,TRBJ2-7,.,TGTGCCAGCAGCTTCGGGTCGACCTACGAGCAGTACTTC,CASSFGSTYEQYF
16,.,TRBV10-3,TRBJ2-1,TRBD2,TGTGCCATCAGTGAGTCGGGCGGGAGGAATTACAATGAGCAGTTCTTC,CAISESGGRNYNEQFF
14,few,TRBV2,TRBJ2-1,.,TGTGCCTCCGAGCAGGTTTTCTCCTACAATGAGCAGTTCTTC,CASEQVFSYNEQFF
14,.,TRBV4-1,TRBJ1-1,.,TGCGCCAGCAGCCTTCACCCGGACAGTCTTGAAGCTTTCTTT,CASSLHPDSLEAFF
14,.,TRBV30,TRBJ2-7,TRBD2,TGTGCCTGGGGATCTAGCGGGATACTAAACGAGCAGTACTTC,CAWGSSGILNEQYF
16,few,TRBV19,TRBJ2-7,.,TGTGCCAGTAGTATAGCCCCCGCTGGTGGGGCCTACGAGCAGTACTTC,CASSIAPAGGAYEQYF
15,.,TRBV6-1,TRBJ2-7,TRBD1,TGTGCCAGCAGTGACTTGGGACAGGGGTGGACCGAGCAGTACTTC,CASSDLGQGWTEQYF
16,few,TRBV7-2,TRBJ2-1,TRBD2,TGTGCCAGCAGGAAGGGTCTAGCGGGGACATACAATGAGCAGTTCTTC,CASRKGLAGTYNEQFF
12,.,TRBV7-9,TRBJ2-1,.,TGTGCCAGCTTCAAAGAGGGCCCCAAAGCGTTCTTC,CASFKEGPKAFF
18,few,TRBV7-6,TRBJ2-7,TRBD2,TGTGCCAGCAGCTCCAGGACTGAACTAGCGGGAGGGCCGTGGGAGCAGTACTTC,CASSSRTELAGGPWEQYF
14,few,TRBV4-1,TRBJ2-7,TRBD2,TGCGCCAGCAGCCTAGGGGAGGGAGGGTACGAGCAGTACTTC,CASSLGEGGYEQYF
17,.,TRBV14,TRBJ2-2,TRBD2,TGTGCCAGCAGCCGATATAGTAGCGGGAGTGTCAGCGGGGAGCTGTTTTTT,CASSRYSSGSVSGELFF
14,.,TRBV30,TRBJ1-5,.,TGTGCCTGGAATGAGGTGTATAGCAATCAGCCCCAGCATTTT,CAWNEVYSNQPQHF
13,.,TRBV5-6,TRBJ2-7,.,TGTGCCAGCAGCCTGACCGGGACACCCGAGCAGTACTTC,CASSLTGTPEQYF
14,few,TRBV5-4,TRBJ2-5,TRBD2,TGTGCCAGCAGCATTAGCGGGAGCCGAGAGACCCAGTACTTC,CASSISGSRETQYF
18,.,TRBV18,TRBJ2-3,TRBD1,TGTGCCAGCTCACCCCGGACAGGAACGACCTCTTCGGGAGATACGCAGTATTTT,CASSPRTGTTSSGDTQYF
14,few,TRBV15,TRBJ1-2,TRBD1,TGTGCCACCAGCAGAGAAGGGACAGGCTATGGCTACACCTTC,CATSREGTGYGYTF
14,.,TRBV7-2,TRBJ2-5,.,TGTGCCAGCTTGCGGTCGTGGACTCAAGAGACCCAGTACTTC,CASLRSWTQETQYF
16,few,TRBV5-4,TRBJ2-7,TRBD1,TGTGCCAGCAGCCCCGCTCCGGGACAGGCCAAATACGAGCAGTACTTC,CASSPAPGQAKYEQYF
15,few,TRBV25-1,TRBJ2-7,TRBD2,TGTGCCAGCAGTGATTTACTAGCGGGCACCTACGAGCAGTACTTC,CASSDLLAGTYEQYF
14,.,TRBV11-3,TRBJ1-1,.,TGTGCCAGCAGCTTAGGGGGCAGGGAAGGTGAAGCTTTCTTT,CASSLGGREGEAFF
16,.,TRBV5-5,TRBJ2-1,.,TGTGCCAGCAGCGCCGAACTGTGGACTCCGCCCGCTGAGCAGTTCTTC,CASSAELWTPPAEQFF